This T cell receptor (beta chain) was observed in a study of blood T cells in healthy people across ages. The CDR3 loop spans 12 amino acids. The germline V gene encodes CDR1 MNHEY and CDR2 SMNVEV (reference sequence). V was trimmed by 3 bases and J by 12 bases, leaving 15 bases between them. A second PCR of about 6 to 11 cycles used a sample-barcoded 5' primer and a J-beta primer mix. All samples gave at least 2.5 million CDR3-containing paired-end reads. A single record per CDR3 protein comes from TCRdb applying MiXCR to the 5' RACE reads. The sample holds 700,000 to 1,000,000 distinct CDR3 sequences, more than 40% seen once.

This clonotype was sampled from a man between 60 and 70 years old in good health. Sample: blood. The J gene is TRBJ2-7, the V gene TRBV27; possible D gene TRBD2, 5 bases. Written as DNA, the CDR3 is TGTGCCAGCAGTTTCCCGGGATCTGGGCTGTACTTC. It is translated as CASSFPGSGLYF.